This T cell receptor beta chain was identified in a study of vaccination and CD4 T cells after COVID-19. For the study at large: Nasal swab PCR showed SARS-CoV-2 in convalescent patients, fewer than 10 with mild and one with severe disease.

In the case of this clonotype: The antigen remains unidentified.

The treatment denotes: approximately nine-day PBMC culture with coronavirus spike peptide pools or control peptides (ViraFEST assay). Positive PCR results dated from March to December 2020, before the US Alpha, Beta and Delta variants. This CDR3 region has 15 residues. The germline CDR1 and CDR2 sequences are MNHNS and SASEGT. Trimming removed 2 bases from V and 9 bases from J, with 14 bases in between. Once obtained from cultured CD4+ T cells, the DNA was sequenced using the Oncomine TCR Beta short-read assay. MiXCR was run by TCRdb on the PCR reads, yielding one entry per CDR3 protein. The table lists more than 15,000 distinct CDR3 sequences, under 25% of them singletons.

Sequencing input: cultured CD4+ T cells from blood. J is TRBJ1-6 and V is TRBV6-1, with a possible D match to TRBD1 (5 bases). The clonotype was recovered from a human donor with COVID-19. The CDR3 DNA reads TGTGCCAGCAGTGAACAGGGTCTTTCGGGTTCACCCCTCCACTTT. Translation: CASSEQGLSGSPLHF.